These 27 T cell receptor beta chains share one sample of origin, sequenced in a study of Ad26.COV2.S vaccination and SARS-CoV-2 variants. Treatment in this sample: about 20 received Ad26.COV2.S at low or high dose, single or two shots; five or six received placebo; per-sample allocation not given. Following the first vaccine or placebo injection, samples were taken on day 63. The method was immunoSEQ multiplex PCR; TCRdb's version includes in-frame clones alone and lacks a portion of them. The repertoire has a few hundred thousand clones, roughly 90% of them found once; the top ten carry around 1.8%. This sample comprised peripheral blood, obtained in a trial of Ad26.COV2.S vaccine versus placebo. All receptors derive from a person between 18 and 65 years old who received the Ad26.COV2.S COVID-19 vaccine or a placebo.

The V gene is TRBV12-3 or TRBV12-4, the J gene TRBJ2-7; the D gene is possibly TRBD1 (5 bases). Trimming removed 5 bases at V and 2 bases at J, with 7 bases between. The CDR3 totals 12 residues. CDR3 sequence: CASSPDTYEQYF. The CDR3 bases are TGTGCCAGCAGTCCGGACACCTACGAGCAGTACTTC.

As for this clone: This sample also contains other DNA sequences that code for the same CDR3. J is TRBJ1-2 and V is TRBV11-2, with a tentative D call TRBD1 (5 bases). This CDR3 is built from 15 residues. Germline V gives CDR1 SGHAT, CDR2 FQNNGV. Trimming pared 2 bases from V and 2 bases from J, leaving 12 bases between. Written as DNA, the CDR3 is TGTGCCAGCAGCTTAATAACCGGGGGGAACTATGGCTACACCTTC. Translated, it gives CASSLITGGNYGYTF.

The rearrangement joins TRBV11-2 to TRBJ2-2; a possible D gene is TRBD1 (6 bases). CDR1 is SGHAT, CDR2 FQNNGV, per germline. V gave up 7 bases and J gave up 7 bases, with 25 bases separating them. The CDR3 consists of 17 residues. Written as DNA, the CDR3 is TGTGCCAGCACCTGGCGGACAGTCCTGAAAGAGGGCGGGGAGCTGTTTTTT. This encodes CASTWRTVLKEGGELFF.

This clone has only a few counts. The CDR3 sequence: CASSLSRMTGELFF. The CDR3, as DNA: TGCGCCAGCAGCTTGTCGCGGATGACCGGGGAGCTGTTTTTT. The chain couples TRBV5-1 to TRBJ2-2; no clear D. This CDR3 region has 14 residues. Trimming took off 1 base at V and 5 bases at J, with 9 bases between the two ends. Per germline, CDR1 SGHRS and CDR2 YFSETQ.

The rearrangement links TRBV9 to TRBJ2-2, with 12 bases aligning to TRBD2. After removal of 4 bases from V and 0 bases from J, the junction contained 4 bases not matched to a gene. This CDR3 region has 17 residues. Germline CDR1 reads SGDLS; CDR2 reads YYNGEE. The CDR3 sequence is CASSPRTSGANTGELFF. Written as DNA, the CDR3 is TGTGCCAGCAGCCCAAGGACTAGCGGGGCGAACACCGGGGAGCTGTTTTTT. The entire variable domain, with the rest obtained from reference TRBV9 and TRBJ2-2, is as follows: DSGVTQTPKHLITATGQRVTLRCSPRSGDLSVYWYQQSLDQGLQFLIQYYNGEERAKGNILERFSAQQFPDLHSELNLSSLELGDSALYFCASSPRTSGANTGELFFGEGSRLTVL.

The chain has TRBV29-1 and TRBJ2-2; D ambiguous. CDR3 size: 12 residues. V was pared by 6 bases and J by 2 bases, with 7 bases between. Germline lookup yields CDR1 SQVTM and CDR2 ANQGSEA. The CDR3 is CSVARNTGELFF. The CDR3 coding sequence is TGCAGCGTCGCTCGAAACACCGGGGAGCTGTTTTTT.

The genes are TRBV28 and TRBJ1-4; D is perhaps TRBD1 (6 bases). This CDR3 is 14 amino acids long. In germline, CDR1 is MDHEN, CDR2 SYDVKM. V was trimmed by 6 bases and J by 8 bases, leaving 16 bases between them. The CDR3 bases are TGTGCCAGCAGGAACGACAGGTGGGGGGAAAAACTGTTTTTT. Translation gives CASRNDRWGEKLFF.

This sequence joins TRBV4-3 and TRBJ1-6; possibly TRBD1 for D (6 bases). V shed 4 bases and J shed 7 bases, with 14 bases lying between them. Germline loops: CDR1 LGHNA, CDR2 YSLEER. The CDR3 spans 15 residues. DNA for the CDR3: TGCGCCAGCAGCCGGGCGGGGGGCCAGAATTCACCCCTCCACTTT. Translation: CASSRAGGQNSPLHF.

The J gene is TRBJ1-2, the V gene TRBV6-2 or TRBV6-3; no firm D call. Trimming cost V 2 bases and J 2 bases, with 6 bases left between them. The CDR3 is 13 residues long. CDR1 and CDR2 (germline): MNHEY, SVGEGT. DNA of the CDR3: TGTGCCAGCAGTTACGAACAGAACTATGGCTACACCTTC. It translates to CASSYEQNYGYTF.

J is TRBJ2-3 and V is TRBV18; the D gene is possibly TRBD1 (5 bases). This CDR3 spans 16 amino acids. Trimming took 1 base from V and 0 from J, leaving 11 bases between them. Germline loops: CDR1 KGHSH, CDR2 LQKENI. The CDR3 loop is CASSPLSKGSTDTQYF. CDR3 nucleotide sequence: TGTGCCAGCTCACCACTGTCAAAGGGGAGCACAGATACGCAGTATTTT.

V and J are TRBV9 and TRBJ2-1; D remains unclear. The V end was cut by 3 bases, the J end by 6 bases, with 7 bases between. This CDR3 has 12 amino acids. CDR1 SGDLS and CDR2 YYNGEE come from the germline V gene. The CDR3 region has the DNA TGTGCCAGCAGCGGTTATACCAATGAGCAGTTCTTC. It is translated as CASSGYTNEQFF.

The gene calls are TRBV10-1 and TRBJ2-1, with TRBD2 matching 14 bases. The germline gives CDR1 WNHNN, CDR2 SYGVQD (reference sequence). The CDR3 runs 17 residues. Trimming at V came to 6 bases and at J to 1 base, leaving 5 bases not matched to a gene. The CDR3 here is CASSRGLAGESYNEQFF. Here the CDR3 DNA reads TGCGCCAGCAGCCGGGGACTAGCGGGGGAATCCTACAATGAGCAGTTCTTC.

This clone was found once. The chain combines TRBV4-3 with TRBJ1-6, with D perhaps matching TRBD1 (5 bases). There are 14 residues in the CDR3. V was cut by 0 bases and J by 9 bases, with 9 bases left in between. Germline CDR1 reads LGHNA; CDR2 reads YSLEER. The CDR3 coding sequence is TGCGCCAGCAGCCAAGAAGGGCAGGGTTCACCCCTCCACTTT. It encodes CASSQEGQGSPLHF.

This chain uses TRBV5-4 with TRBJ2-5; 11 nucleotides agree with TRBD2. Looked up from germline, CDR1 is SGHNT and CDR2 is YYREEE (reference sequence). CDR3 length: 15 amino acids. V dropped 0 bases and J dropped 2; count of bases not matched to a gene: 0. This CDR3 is CASSLGLAGQETQYF. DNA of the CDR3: TGTGCCAGCAGCTTGGGACTAGCGGGGCAAGAGACCCAGTACTTC.

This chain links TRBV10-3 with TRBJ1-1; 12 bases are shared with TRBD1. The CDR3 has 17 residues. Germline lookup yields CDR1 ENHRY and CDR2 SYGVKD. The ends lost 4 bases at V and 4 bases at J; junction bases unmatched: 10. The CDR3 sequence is CAISAPGQGARGTEAFF. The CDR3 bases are TGTGCCATCAGTGCCCCGGGACAGGGGGCGCGGGGCACTGAAGCTTTCTTT.

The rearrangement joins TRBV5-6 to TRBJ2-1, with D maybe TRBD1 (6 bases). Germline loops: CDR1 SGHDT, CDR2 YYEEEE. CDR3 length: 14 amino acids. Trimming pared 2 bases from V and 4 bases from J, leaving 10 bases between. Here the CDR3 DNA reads TGTGCCAGCAGCTTCGGGACACAGTACAATGAGCAGTTCTTC. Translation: CASSFGTQYNEQFF.

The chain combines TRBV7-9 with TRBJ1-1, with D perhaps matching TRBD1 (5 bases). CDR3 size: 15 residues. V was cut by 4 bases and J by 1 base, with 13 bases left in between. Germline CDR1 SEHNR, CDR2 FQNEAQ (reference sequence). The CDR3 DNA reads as TGTGCCAGCAGCTCGGACATCTGGGGGAACACTGAAGCTTTCTTT. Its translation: CASSSDIWGNTEAFF. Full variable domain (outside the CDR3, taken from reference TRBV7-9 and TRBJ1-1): DTGVSQNPRHKITKRGQNVTFRCDPISEHNRLYWYRQTLGQGPEFLTYFQNEAQLEKSRLLSDRFSAERPKGSFSTLEIQRTEQGDSAMYLCASSSDIWGNTEAFFGQGTRLTVV.

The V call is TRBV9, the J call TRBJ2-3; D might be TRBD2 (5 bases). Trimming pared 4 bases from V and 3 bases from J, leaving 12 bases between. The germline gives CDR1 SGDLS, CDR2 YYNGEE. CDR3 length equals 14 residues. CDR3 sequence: CASSPPPGTDTQYF. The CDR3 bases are TGTGCCAGCAGCCCCCCCCCGGGGACAGATACGCAGTATTTT.

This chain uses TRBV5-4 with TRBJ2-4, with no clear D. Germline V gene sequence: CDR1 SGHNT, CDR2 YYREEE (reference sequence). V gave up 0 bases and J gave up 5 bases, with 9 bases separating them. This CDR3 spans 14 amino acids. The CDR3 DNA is TGTGCCAGCAGCTTGGGGTCCCCCCAAAACATTCAGTACTTC. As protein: CASSLGSPQNIQYF.

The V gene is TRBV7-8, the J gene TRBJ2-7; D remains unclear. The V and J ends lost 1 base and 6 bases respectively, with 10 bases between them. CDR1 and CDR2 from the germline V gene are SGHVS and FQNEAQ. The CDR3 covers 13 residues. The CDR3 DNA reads TGTGCCAGCAGCTTAGTTCAGAAAGTCGAGCAGTACTTC. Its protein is CASSLVQKVEQYF.

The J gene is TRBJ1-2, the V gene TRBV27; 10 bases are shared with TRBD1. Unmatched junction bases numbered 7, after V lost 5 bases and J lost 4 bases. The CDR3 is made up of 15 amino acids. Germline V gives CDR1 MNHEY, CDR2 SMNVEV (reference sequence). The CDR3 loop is CASSRDRGQIYGYTF. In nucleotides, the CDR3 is TGTGCCAGCAGTCGAGACAGGGGGCAGATCTATGGCTACACCTTC.

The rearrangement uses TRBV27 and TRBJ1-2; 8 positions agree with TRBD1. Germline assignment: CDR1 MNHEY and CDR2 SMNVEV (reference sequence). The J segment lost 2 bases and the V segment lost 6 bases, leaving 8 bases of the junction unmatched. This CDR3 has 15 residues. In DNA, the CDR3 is TGTGCCAGCAGGCTAAACCAGGGGGCAAACTATGGCTACACCTTC. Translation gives CASRLNQGANYGYTF.

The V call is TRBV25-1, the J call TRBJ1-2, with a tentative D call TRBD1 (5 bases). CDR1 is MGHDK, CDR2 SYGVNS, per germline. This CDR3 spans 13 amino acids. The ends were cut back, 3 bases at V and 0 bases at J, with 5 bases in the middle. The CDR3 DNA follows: TGTGCCAGCAGTGACAGGGCTAACTATGGCTACACCTTC. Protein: CASSDRANYGYTF.

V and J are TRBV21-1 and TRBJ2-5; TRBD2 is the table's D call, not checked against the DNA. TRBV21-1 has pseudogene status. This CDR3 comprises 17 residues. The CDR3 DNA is TGTGCCAGCAGCAATTCTGATGCCACCAGGGAGGGAGAGACCCAGTACTTC. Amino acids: CASSNSDATREGETQYF.

CDR3 DNA: TGCGCCAGCTCAATGACCGGGGCTAGCACAGATACGCAGTATTTT. Amino acids: CASSMTGASTDTQYF. The chain couples TRBV5-1 to TRBJ2-3, with D tentatively TRBD1 or TRBD2 (5 bases each). CDR1 SGHRS and CDR2 YFSETQ come from the germline V gene. The germline V and J ends were trimmed by 7 bases and 0 bases, with 15 bases remaining between them. CDR3 length: 15 amino acids.

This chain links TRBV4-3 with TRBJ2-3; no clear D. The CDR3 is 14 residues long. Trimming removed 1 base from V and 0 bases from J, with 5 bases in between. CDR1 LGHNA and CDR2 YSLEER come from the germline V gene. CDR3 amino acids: CASSQAGSTDTQYF. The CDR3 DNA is TGCGCCAGCAGCCAAGCCGGGAGCACAGATACGCAGTATTTT.

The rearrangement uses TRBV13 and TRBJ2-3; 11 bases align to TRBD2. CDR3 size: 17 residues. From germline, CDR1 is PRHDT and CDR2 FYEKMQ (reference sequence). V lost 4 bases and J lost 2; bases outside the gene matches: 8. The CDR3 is CASSSGLAGGITDTQYF. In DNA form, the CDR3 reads TGTGCCAGCAGCTCCGGGCTAGCGGGGGGCATCACAGATACGCAGTATTTT.